These 14 T cell receptor beta chains share one sample of origin, sequenced in a study of Graves' ophthalmopathy and Graves' hyperthyroidism. CDR3 regions of TCR beta were amplified from RNA transcripts. The authors performed first-round RT-PCR with HTBI primers and then a second-round multiplex PCR. TCRdb itself ran the multiplex PCR reads through MiXCR, one entry per CDR3 protein. The table shows hundreds of thousands of distinct CDR3 sequences, with about 46% occurring only once. The material sequenced was peripheral blood. The receptors here all came from an adult man with Graves' ophthalmopathy.

The V gene is TRBV20-1, the J gene TRBJ1-2; no clear D gene. CDR1 and CDR2 (germline): DFQATT, SNEGSKA (reference sequence). Trimming cost V 1 base and J 8 bases, with 14 bases left between them. The CDR3 length is 13 residues. The CDR3 spells CSARVGLATGYTF. The CDR3 DNA reads as TGCAGTGCTAGAGTAGGACTAGCCACAGGCTACACCTTC.

The chain is built from TRBV6-5 and TRBJ1-1; the D is unclear. Looked up from germline, CDR1 is MNHEY and CDR2 is SVGAGI. This CDR3 is 13 amino acids long. Trimming pared 4 bases from V and 6 bases from J, leaving 12 bases between. CDR3 residues: CASSFTLFSEAFF. CDR3 sequence (DNA): TGTGCCAGCAGTTTCACCCTGTTCTCTGAAGCTTTCTTT.

This clonotype was counted at least ten times. The rearrangement uses TRBV29-1 and TRBJ1-2; weak D call: TRBD1 (6 bases). CDR3 length: 12 residues. CDR1 is SQVTM and CDR2 is ANQGSEA in the germline V gene. Trimming cost V 0 bases and J 7 bases, with 9 bases left between them. The DNA of the CDR3 is TGCAGCGTTGAAGAGGGGGCCCGTGGCTACACCTTC. Amino acid sequence: CSVEEGARGYTF.

The chain carries TRBV4-1 and TRBJ2-7; perhaps D is TRBD1 or TRBD2 (6 bases each). The CDR3 runs to 16 residues. Germline CDR1 is MGHRA and CDR2 is YSYEKL. The germline V and J ends were trimmed by 2 bases and 0 bases, with 14 bases remaining between them. CDR3 coding DNA: TGCGCCAGCAGCCAACTGAGGGGGGCCGCCTCCTACGAGCAGTACTTC. Its protein product is CASSQLRGAASYEQYF.

This chain connects TRBV7-3 to TRBJ2-1; 8 bases line up with TRBD2. Germline V gene lookup returns CDR1 SGHTA and CDR2 FQGTGA. J lost 5 bases, V lost 3 bases, and 6 bases had no gene match. CDR3 length: 15 amino acids. CDR3: CASSFDGGANNEQFF. CDR3 in DNA: TGTGCCAGCAGCTTTGACGGGGGGGCCAACAATGAGCAGTTCTTC.

At least ten counts were recorded for this clonotype. This chain connects TRBV7-9 to TRBJ1-6; D ambiguous. The CDR3 is made up of 13 amino acids. V lost 5 bases, J lost 9 bases, and 11 bases lay in between. Germline CDR1 SEHNR, CDR2 FQNEAQ (reference sequence). The CDR3 nucleotides read TGTGCCAGCAGCCGAGATCCGGGTTCACCCCTCCACTTT. It yields the protein CASSRDPGSPLHF.

The CDR3 reads CASSVEDTANYGYTF. In DNA form, the CDR3 reads TGTGCCAGCAGCGTAGAGGACACCGCTAACTATGGCTACACCTTC. V is TRBV9 and J is TRBJ1-2, with D perhaps TRBD1 (5 bases). Germline CDR1 SGDLS, CDR2 YYNGEE. This CDR3 spans 15 amino acids. V was shortened by 0 bases and J by 0 bases, with 9 bases between the two germline ends.

In this sample, this clonotype turned up a few times. The V and J genes are TRBV24-1 and TRBJ1-2; a weak D match, TRBD1 (5 bases). This CDR3 contains 14 residues. CDR1 is KGHDR and CDR2 is SFDVKD in the germline V gene. Trimming cost V 1 base and J 6 bases, with 11 bases left between them. CDR3 sequence (DNA): TGTGCCACCAGTGATTTAGGAGGGGACGATGGCTACACCTTC. Translation: CATSDLGGDDGYTF.

The chain links TRBV20-1 to TRBJ1-3, with 7 nucleotides matching TRBD1. In germline, CDR1 is DFQATT, CDR2 SNEGSKA (reference sequence). With 3 bases clipped from V and 0 bases from J, the junction kept 8 bases outside the gene matches. The CDR3 covers 16 residues. The CDR3 DNA sequence: TGCAGTGCTAGTGGACCCGGGACAGACTCTGGAAACACCATATATTTT. This sequence encodes CSASGPGTDSGNTIYF.

The chain couples TRBV20-1 to TRBJ1-1, with a tentative D call TRBD1 (5 bases). Germline assignment: CDR1 DFQATT and CDR2 SNEGSKA (reference sequence). V lost 3 bases, J lost 3 bases, and 11 bases lay in between. This CDR3 comprises 13 residues. As DNA, the CDR3 is TGCAGTGCTAGTCCGGGGCGACACACTGAAGCTTTCTTT. This encodes CSASPGRHTEAFF.

This chain connects TRBV5-8 to TRBJ1-1; 7 bases map to TRBD1. Germline CDR1 is SGHTS and CDR2 is YDEGEE. V shed 5 bases and J 11 bases; nucleotides not matched to a gene: 12. The CDR3 loop spans 13 amino acids. CDR3 coding DNA: TGTGCCAGCAGTCTCCAGTTAGACAGGGCCGCTTTCTTT. This sequence encodes CASSLQLDRAAFF.

The genes are TRBV7-9 and TRBJ1-4; D is uncertain. The CDR3 spans 16 residues. Germline V gives CDR1 SEHNR, CDR2 FQNEAQ (reference sequence). V gave up 6 bases and J gave up 8 bases, with 22 bases separating them. CDR3 sequence: CASSSTKSGAGEKLFF. For the CDR3, the DNA is TGTGCCAGCAGTTCTACCAAATCGGGAGCGGGCGAAAAACTGTTTTTT.

This clonotype was seen a few times. A read error may produce the germline difference seen at one junction end. The chain joins TRBV7-7 to TRBJ1-5; the D gene is possibly TRBD1 (5 bases). This CDR3 spans 13 amino acids. CDR1 is SSHAT and CDR2 is FNYEAQ in the germline V gene (reference sequence). In DNA form, the CDR3 reads TGTGCTAGCAGCCAGGACATATATCAGCCCCAGCATTTT. Its protein product is CASSQDIYQPQHF.

There are a few counts of this clonotype. The germline gene is not matched at one end of the junction; a read error may be the cause. The chain combines TRBV7-9 with TRBJ2-2; the D gene is possibly TRBD1 (7 bases). This CDR3 is built from 14 residues. Looked up from germline, CDR1 is SEHNR and CDR2 is FQNEAQ (reference sequence). In DNA, the CDR3 is TGTGCCAGCAGCCCGCGGGACAGTAACAATGAGCAGTTTTTT. It translates to CASSPRDSNNEQFF. The full variable domain, completed using reference TRBV7-9 and TRBJ2-2, is DTGVSQNPRHKITKRGQNVTFRCDPISEHNRLYWYRQTLGQGPEFLTYFQNEAQLEKSRLLSDRFSAERPKGSFSTLEIQRTEQGDSAMYLCASSPRDSNNEQFFGEGSRLTVL.